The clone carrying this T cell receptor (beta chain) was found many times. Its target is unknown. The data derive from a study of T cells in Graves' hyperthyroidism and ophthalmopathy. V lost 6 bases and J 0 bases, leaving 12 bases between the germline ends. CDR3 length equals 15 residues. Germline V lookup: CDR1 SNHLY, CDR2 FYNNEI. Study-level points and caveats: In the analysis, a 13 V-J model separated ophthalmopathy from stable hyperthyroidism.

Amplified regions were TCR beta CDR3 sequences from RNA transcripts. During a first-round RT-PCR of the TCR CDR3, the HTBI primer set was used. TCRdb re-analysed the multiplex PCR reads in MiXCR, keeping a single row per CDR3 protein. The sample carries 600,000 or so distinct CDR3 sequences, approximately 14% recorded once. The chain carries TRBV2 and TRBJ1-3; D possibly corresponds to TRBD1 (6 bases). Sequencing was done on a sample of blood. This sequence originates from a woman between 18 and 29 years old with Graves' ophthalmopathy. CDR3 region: CASSLDRRSGNTIYF. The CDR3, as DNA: TGTGCCAGCAGCCTCGACAGGCGCTCTGGAAACACCATATATTTT.